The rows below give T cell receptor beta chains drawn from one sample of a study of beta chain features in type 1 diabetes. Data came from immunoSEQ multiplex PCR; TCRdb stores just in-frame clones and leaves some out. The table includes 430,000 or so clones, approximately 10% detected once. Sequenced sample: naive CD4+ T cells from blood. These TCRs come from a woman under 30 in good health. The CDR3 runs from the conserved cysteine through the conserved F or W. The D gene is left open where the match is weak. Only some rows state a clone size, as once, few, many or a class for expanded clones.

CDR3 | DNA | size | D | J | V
CASSPQPRGGGANVLTF | TGTGCCAGCAGCCCCCAACCCCGGGGTGGGGGGGCCAACGTCCTGACTTTC | few | - | TRBJ2-6 | TRBV7-3
CASSFIVNEQFF | TGTGCCAGTAGTTTTATCGTCAATGAGCAGTTCTTC | few | - | TRBJ2-1 | TRBV19
CASSSPGTGGTEAFF | TGCGCCAGCAGCTCCCCCGGGACGGGAGGAACTGAAGCTTTCTTT | - | - | TRBJ1-1 | TRBV5-1
CASSQGGGKGSPLHF | TGTGCCAGCAGCCAAGGGGGAGGGAAAGGATCACCCCTCCACTTT | few | - | TRBJ1-6 | TRBV14
CASHAARGYEQYF | TGTGCCAGCCACGCCGCGAGGGGGTACGAGCAGTACTTC | - | - | TRBJ2-7 | TRBV7-9
CASTSPGASTDTQYF | TGTGCCAGCACATCCCCGGGGGCGAGCACAGATACGCAGTATTTT | few | - | TRBJ2-3 | TRBV28
CASSQVADLNTEAFF | TGCGCCAGCAGCCAAGTGGCCGACCTGAACACTGAAGCTTTCTTT | few | - | TRBJ1-1 | TRBV4-3
CASSVAGPNSGANVLTF | TGTGCCAGCAGCGTAGCGGGGCCGAACTCTGGGGCCAACGTCCTGACTTTC | many | - | TRBJ2-6 | TRBV9
CASSFKYQETQYF | TGTGCCAGCAGTTTCAAGTACCAAGAGACCCAGTACTTC | - | - | TRBJ2-5 | TRBV27
CASSGPGRQFF | TGTGCCAGCAGTGGCCCCGGGAGACAGTTCTTC | few | - | TRBJ2-1 | TRBV9
CASSLGQGLDYGYTF | TGTGCCAGCAGCTTGGGACAGGGTCTTGACTATGGCTACACCTTC | - | TRBD1 | TRBJ1-2 | TRBV7-8
CAWSQGGPGLWF | TGTGCCTGGAGTCAGGGGGGACCGGGACTTTGGTTT | - | TRBD1 | TRBJ1-4 | TRBV30
CASSLGLLNTEAFF | TGTGCCAGCAGCTTGGGGTTGTTGAACACTGAAGCTTTCTTT | few | - | TRBJ1-1 | TRBV7-9
CASSLDRAETQYF | TGTGCCAGCAGCCTGGACAGGGCAGAGACCCAGTACTTC | - | TRBD1 | TRBJ2-5 | TRBV5-4
CASSAHRGGSTDTQYF | TGTGCCAGCAGCGCCCATCGGGGGGGAAGCACAGATACGCAGTATTTT | - | TRBD2 | TRBJ2-3 | TRBV9
CASSRTSGRADTQYF | TGTGCCAGCAGCCGGACTAGCGGGAGGGCAGATACGCAGTATTTT | - | TRBD2 | TRBJ2-3 | TRBV7-3
CSVGDSHQTNEQFF | TGCAGCGTTGGGGACAGCCACCAGACCAATGAGCAGTTCTTC | once | TRBD1 | TRBJ2-1 | TRBV29-1
CASSARGENTEAFF | TGCGCCAGCAGCGCCAGGGGGGAGAACACTGAAGCTTTCTTT | few | TRBD1 | TRBJ1-1 | TRBV5-1
CASSLGEGALDTEAFF | TGTGCCAGCAGCTTAGGAGAGGGGGCCCTAGACACTGAAGCTTTCTTT | - | TRBD1 | TRBJ1-1 | TRBV7-3
CASSPPRVSAYGYTF | TGTGCCAGCTCACCACCTCGGGTGAGCGCCTATGGCTACACCTTC | - | - | TRBJ1-2 | TRBV18
CSVGGKTQYF | TGCAGCGTTGGTGGGAAGACCCAGTACTTC | few | - | TRBJ2-5 | TRBV29-1
CASSLRGGGADTQYF | TGTGCCAGCAGCTTACGCGGGGGGGGCGCAGATACGCAGTATTTT | few | TRBD2 | TRBJ2-3 | TRBV27
CASSPEVNQPQHF | TGTGCCAGCTCACCAGAGGTCAATCAGCCCCAGCATTTT | few | - | TRBJ1-5 | TRBV18
CASRAGTGPEKLFF | TGTGCCAGCAGGGCCGGGACAGGGCCCGAAAAACTGTTTTTT | - | TRBD1 | TRBJ1-4 | TRBV6-5
CASSVSQGGTYLALHF | TGTGCCAGCAGCGTTTCTCAGGGGGGGACGTATTTGGCCCTCCACTTT | few | TRBD1 | TRBJ1-6 | TRBV7-9
CASRIQGNTGELFF | TGCGCCAGCAGAATACAGGGGAACACCGGGGAGCTGTTTTTT | few | - | TRBJ2-2 | TRBV5-1
CASSLPQTQYF | TGTGCCAGCAGCTTACCACAGACCCAGTACTTC | few | - | TRBJ2-5 | TRBV7-2